These 27 T cell receptor beta chains were all obtained from the same sample, sequenced in a study of beta chain features in type 1 diabetes. As every portion of the isolated RNA was reverse transcribed, the sequencing read expressed TCRB transcripts. Profiled with immunoSEQ multiplex PCR; TCRdb holds only in-frame clones, not every one. The profile shows a few hundred thousand clones, 13% to 15% of them singletons. Sequenced: central memory CD4+ T cells from blood. Source of these receptors: a man aged 25 to 40 in good health.

This chain connects TRBV27 to TRBJ1-6; 7 positions match TRBD1. Germline V lookup: CDR1 MNHEY, CDR2 SMNVEV (reference sequence). This CDR3 has 16 residues. V gave up 3 bases and J gave up 8 bases; unmatched junction bases: 10. The CDR3: CASSLDRTYADSPLHF. DNA for the CDR3: TGTGCCAGCAGTTTGGACAGGACTTACGCGGATTCACCCCTCCACTTT.

The chain carries TRBV7-9 and TRBJ2-7; D is uncertain. CDR3 size: 13 residues. Trimming stripped 4 bases from V and 3 bases from J, with 10 bases between. CDR1 is SEHNR and CDR2 is FQNEAQ in the germline V gene (reference sequence). Written as DNA, the CDR3 is TGTGCCAGCAGCTCGGGCCGATTCTACGAGCAGTACTTC. Its protein is CASSSGRFYEQYF.

The chain's CDR3 is CASSPRAGPRGSGANVLTF. The CDR3 coding sequence is TGTGCCAGCAGCCCCCGTGCGGGCCCTCGAGGCTCTGGGGCCAACGTCCTGACTTTC. The V call is TRBV7-2, the J call TRBJ2-6; tentative D call: TRBD2 (5 bases). The CDR3 runs to 19 residues. CDR1 and CDR2 (germline): SGHTA, FQGNSA. V lost 5 bases, J lost 0 bases, and 20 bases lay in between.

This clone has a count of ten or more. This chain uses TRBV7-2 with TRBJ1-1, with D possibly TRBD1 on 5 matching bases. CDR3 length: 12 amino acids. Germline CDR1 and CDR2: SGHTA and FQGNSA. V lost 2 bases and J 11 bases, leaving 12 bases between the germline ends. The CDR3 DNA sequence: TGTGCCAGCAGCTTATCTGTAGGGGAGGCTTTCTTT. It is translated as CASSLSVGEAFF.

The chain recombines TRBV6-5 with TRBJ1-3; TRBD1 matches 8 bases. This CDR3 region has 15 residues. Germline values: CDR1 MNHEY, CDR2 SVGAGI. V trimming: 9 bases; J trimming: 0 bases; junction bases outside the gene matches: 7. The CDR3 spells CASGTGRLSGNTIYF. The CDR3 DNA reads as TGTGCCAGTGGGACAGGAAGACTCTCTGGAAACACCATATATTTT.

This clone was detected a few times. The rearrangement links TRBV5-4 to TRBJ2-1; weak D call: TRBD2 (5 bases). V was clipped by 3 bases and J by 5 bases, with 15 bases between them. The CDR3 has 15 amino acids. CDR1 is SGHNT, CDR2 YYREEE, per germline (reference sequence). CDR3 in DNA: TGTGCCAGCAGCTCGCCCTTGGCGGGTAACAATGAGCAGTTCTTC. Its protein is CASSSPLAGNNEQFF.

The chain links TRBV6-5 to TRBJ1-2, with D perhaps TRBD1 (6 bases). Germline CDR1 reads MNHEY; CDR2 reads SVGAGI. V lost 6 bases to trimming and J lost 5 bases, with 13 bases between them. The CDR3 sequence is 13 residues long. This CDR3 is CASSLDRRYGYTF. CDR3 in DNA: TGTGCCAGCAGCCTTGACAGGAGATATGGCTACACCTTC.

The CDR3 protein is CASGTGVGPQHF. The CDR3 nucleotides are TGTGCCAGCGGAACAGGGGTTGGGCCCCAGCATTTT. The chain carries TRBV2 and TRBJ1-5, with TRBD1 identical over 7 bases. The V gene's germline CDR1 is SNHLY and CDR2 FYNNEI. The ends lost 8 bases at V and 9 bases at J; junction bases unmatched: 7. This CDR3 region has 12 residues.

This clone came up a few times. The chain joins TRBV27 to TRBJ2-1; D possibly corresponds to TRBD1 (6 bases). Germline-derived CDR1 and CDR2 are MNHEY and SMNVEV (reference sequence). The CDR3 runs to 16 residues. V dropped 8 bases and J dropped 4 bases, with 21 bases sitting between them. This CDR3 is CASRFASQTGYNEQFF. CDR3 sequence (DNA): TGTGCCAGCCGCTTTGCGTCCCAGACAGGATACAATGAGCAGTTCTTC.

This clone showed up just a few times. This chain joins TRBV7-2 and TRBJ2-2, with 7 bases lining up with TRBD2. The length of the CDR3 is 15 residues. The V and J ends lost 4 bases and 5 bases, in that order; junction bases with no gene match: 7. Germline V gives CDR1 SGHTA, CDR2 FQGNSA. CDR3 residues: CASSYGRPGTGELFF. CDR3 sequence (DNA): TGTGCCAGCAGCTACGGGAGGCCCGGGACCGGGGAGCTGTTTTTT.

This clone came up a few times. The J gene is TRBJ2-3, the V gene TRBV9; 10 bases fit TRBD2. CDR3 length: 15 amino acids. Looked up from germline, CDR1 is SGDLS and CDR2 is YYNGEE. After removal of 0 bases from V and 3 bases from J, the junction contained 1 base not matched to a gene. The CDR3 nucleotides read TGTGCCAGCAGCGTAGTAGCGGGGGGAACAGATACGCAGTATTTT. Its translation: CASSVVAGGTDTQYF.

J is TRBJ1-1 and V is TRBV2; weak D call: TRBD1 (6 bases). V lost 0 bases and J lost 0, with 11 bases in between. The CDR3 has 16 residues. Per germline, CDR1 SNHLY and CDR2 FYNNEI. The CDR3 DNA sequence: TGTGCCAGCAGTGAAGCTCTCCAGGGGATGAACACTGAAGCTTTCTTT. Its protein is CASSEALQGMNTEAFF.

This clone was seen more than once but under ten times. The chain carries TRBV7-2 and TRBJ2-2; possible D gene TRBD1, 6 bases. This CDR3 is 12 amino acids long. Germline V CDR1 and CDR2: SGHTA, FQGNSA. V was trimmed by 5 bases and J by 8 bases, leaving 9 bases between them. CDR3 in DNA: TGTGCCAGCAGCCCCGGACAGGGGGAGCTGTTTTTT. Translation gives CASSPGQGELFF.

The rearrangement uses TRBV7-3 and TRBJ2-7; 8 nucleotides match TRBD2. This CDR3 region has 17 residues. From germline, CDR1 is SGHTA and CDR2 FQGTGA. V shed 5 bases and J 6 bases; nucleotides not matched to a gene: 18. For the CDR3, the DNA is TGTGCCAGCAGCCTGTATCAGGAGGCGGGAGGTGGCCGCGAGCAGTACGTC. Protein sequence: CASSLYQEAGGGREQYV.

The chain employs TRBV10-1 and TRBJ1-2; 8 bases fit TRBD1. The CDR3 loop spans 14 amino acids. V was pared by 8 bases and J by 8 bases, with 13 bases of the junction left unmatched. Germline CDR1 is WNHNN and CDR2 is SYGVQD (reference sequence). CDR3 amino acids: CASGGTGIQRGYTF. In DNA, the CDR3 is TGCGCCAGCGGTGGGACAGGAATTCAAAGAGGCTACACCTTC.

V and J are TRBV18 and TRBJ1-1; D is perhaps TRBD1 (5 bases). Germline loops: CDR1 KGHSH, CDR2 LQKENI. This CDR3 comprises 13 residues. V lost 5 bases and J 6 bases, leaving 13 bases between the germline ends. CDR3: CASSSGGRAEAFF. The CDR3 bases are TGTGCCAGCTCATCGGGGGGTAGGGCTGAAGCTTTCTTT.

This chain connects TRBV7-2 to TRBJ1-2; D is uncertain. There are 14 residues in the CDR3. Deletions cut 7 bases from V and 4 bases from J, with 16 bases between. The germline CDR1 and CDR2 sequences are SGHTA and FQGNSA. CDR3 protein: CASTRGDRIYGYTF. CDR3 nucleotides: TGTGCCAGCACCCGAGGCGACCGAATCTATGGCTACACCTTC.

This clone has a count of ten or more. V usage is TRBV7-9 and J usage is TRBJ2-3; no definite D call. V was shortened by 1 base and J by 4 bases, with 6 bases between the two germline ends. Per germline, CDR1 SEHNR and CDR2 FQNEAQ (reference sequence). The CDR3 is 13 amino acids. The CDR3, as DNA: TGTGCCAGCAGCTTAGATGGGGCAGATACGCAGTATTTT. This gives the protein CASSLDGADTQYF.

Many counts were recorded for this clone. The chain joins TRBV10-3 to TRBJ1-1; no clear D gene. Per germline, CDR1 ENHRY and CDR2 SYGVKD. Trimming cost V 4 bases and J 3 bases, with 9 bases left between them. This CDR3 is built from 13 residues. The chain's CDR3 is CAISGMTDTEAFF. CDR3 DNA: TGTGCCATCAGTGGGATGACGGACACTGAAGCTTTCTTT.

As to this clone: A read error is likely here: a far larger clone is one base away. The same CDR3 also results from other DNA sequences found in this sample. This chain joins TRBV5-4 and TRBJ1-1; the D is unclear. The V gene lost 5 bases and the J gene lost 4 bases, with 12 bases spanning the gap. The CDR3 is 13 amino acids. The germline V gene has CDR1 SGHNT and CDR2 YYREEE (reference sequence). The CDR3 loop reads CASRMTTSTEAFF. For the CDR3, the DNA is TGTGCCAGCAGGATGACCACATCCACTGAAGCTTTCTTT.

This clone has more than one count but fewer than ten. Other DNA sequences in this sample translate to the same CDR3. The rearrangement links TRBV5-4 to TRBJ2-1; TRBD1 or TRBD2 may be the D gene (7 bases each). Trimming shortened V by 6 bases and J by 5 bases, and 18 bases separated the two germline ends. The germline gives CDR1 SGHNT, CDR2 YYREEE (reference sequence). This CDR3 region has 15 residues. CDR3 protein: CASTLGGGGNNEQFF. The DNA for the CDR3 is TGTGCCAGCACCCTGGGAGGGGGCGGTAACAATGAGCAGTTCTTC. Full variable domain (outside the CDR3, taken from reference TRBV5-4 and TRBJ2-1): ETGVTQSPTHLIKTRGQQVTLRCSSQSGHNTVSWYQQALGQGPQFIFQYYREEENGRGNFPPRFSGLQFPNYSSELNVNALELDDSALYLCASTLGGGGNNEQFFGPGTRLTVL.

The chain employs TRBV7-3 and TRBJ2-2; D possibly corresponds to TRBD2 (5 bases). CDR3 length: 13 amino acids. V dropped 11 bases and J dropped 1 base, with 11 bases sitting between them. In germline, CDR1 is SGHTA, CDR2 FQGTGA. The DNA for the CDR3 is TGTGCCGGGAGCCAAGGGAACACCGGGGAGCTGTTTTTT. Protein sequence: CAGSQGNTGELFF.

This clone appeared a few times. The rearrangement uses TRBV11-2 and TRBJ1-1; 8 bases are shared with TRBD1. Germline V gene data show CDR1 as SGHAT and CDR2 as FQNNGV. This CDR3 has 12 residues. V lost 2 bases, J lost 11 bases, and 4 bases stayed unmatched. The CDR3 coding sequence is TGTGCCAGCAGCTTAAGGACAGGGAAGGCTTTCTTT. Translation gives CASSLRTGKAFF.

The CDR3 nucleotides are TGTGCCTGGAGTGTAAGCAGAAATGAAAAACTGTTTTTT. Its translation: CAWSVSRNEKLFF. V is TRBV30 and J is TRBJ1-4; D remains ambiguous. The germline V gene has CDR1 GTSNPN and CDR2 SVGIG (reference sequence). The ends were cut back, 0 bases at V and 5 bases at J, with 7 bases in the middle. The CDR3 runs 13 residues.

This chain uses TRBV12-2 with TRBJ2-1. TRBV12-2 is assigned pseudogene status. The CDR3 spans 15 residues. The CDR3 nucleotides read TGTGCAAGTCGCTTAACCCCCCGGACGGACCCCGAGCAGTTCTTC. This codes for CASRLTPRTDPEQFF.

The chain recombines TRBV5-6 with TRBJ2-1; D call uncertain. There are 13 residues in the CDR3. Trimming stripped 1 base from V and 14 bases from J, with 16 bases between. Germline CDR1 reads SGHDT; CDR2 reads YYEEEE. For the CDR3, the DNA is TGTGCCAGCAGCTTGTCCCGTAGAGGCGAGGAGTTCTTC. This encodes CASSLSRRGEEFF.

This clone was counted between two and nine times. The chain has TRBV7-9 and TRBJ2-5, with 8 bases aligning to TRBD1. The J segment lost 4 bases and the V segment lost 3 bases, leaving 4 bases of the junction unmatched. The length of the CDR3 is 14 residues. The germline gives CDR1 SEHNR, CDR2 FQNEAQ (reference sequence). CDR3 coding DNA: TGTGCCAGCAGCTTTGGACAGGGCGGAGAGACCCAGTACTTC. It translates to CASSFGQGGETQYF.